This TCR beta chain comes out of a study of T cell responses to AZD1222 COVID-19 vaccine. Data came from immunoSEQ multiplex PCR; TCRdb stores just in-frame clones and leaves some out. The sample shows around 150,000 clones, over 75% of them seen only once. Germline CDR1 reads SEHNR; CDR2 reads FQNEAQ (reference sequence). CDR3 length: 17 residues. V was clipped by 5 bases and J by 2 bases; unmatched bases: 8. The chain couples TRBV7-9 to TRBJ2-3; 12 bases are shared with TRBD2. The TCR originated in an adult who received the AZD1222 COVID-19 vaccine. The input for sequencing was peripheral blood, taken 28 days after the second AZD1222 dose. The CDR3 loop reads CASSHGLAGPATDTQYF. The CDR3 DNA sequence: TGTGCCAGCAGCCATGGACTAGCGGGACCCGCCACAGATACGCAGTATTTT. Supplemented by reference TRBV7-9 and TRBJ2-3, the full variable domain reads DTGVSQNPRHKITKRGQNVTFRCDPISEHNRLYWYRQTLGQGPEFLTYFQNEAQLEKSRLLSDRFSAERPKGSFSTLEIQRTEQGDSAMYLCASSHGLAGPATDTQYFGPGTRLTVL.